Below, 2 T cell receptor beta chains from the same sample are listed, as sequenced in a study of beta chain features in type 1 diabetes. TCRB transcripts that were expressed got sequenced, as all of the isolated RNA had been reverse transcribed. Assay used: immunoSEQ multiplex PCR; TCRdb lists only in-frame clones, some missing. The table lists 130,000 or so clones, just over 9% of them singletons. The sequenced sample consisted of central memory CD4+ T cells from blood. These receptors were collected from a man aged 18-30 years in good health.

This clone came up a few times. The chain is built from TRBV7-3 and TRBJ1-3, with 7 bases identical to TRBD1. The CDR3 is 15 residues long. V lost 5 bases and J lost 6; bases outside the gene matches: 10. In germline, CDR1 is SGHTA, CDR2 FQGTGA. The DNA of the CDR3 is TGTGCCAGCAGCCGGGACGGACAGGCTGCAAACACCATATATTTT. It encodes CASSRDGQAANTIYF.

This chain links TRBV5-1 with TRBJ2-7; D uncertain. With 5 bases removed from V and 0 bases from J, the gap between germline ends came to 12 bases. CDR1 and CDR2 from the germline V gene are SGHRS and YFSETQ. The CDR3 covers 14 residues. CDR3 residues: CASRFTESSYEQYF. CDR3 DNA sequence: TGCGCCAGCAGATTTACAGAGAGCTCCTACGAGCAGTACTTC.